This T cell receptor beta chain derives from a study of cytomegalovirus exposure and HLA in healthy donors. A multiplex PCR was run with 60 Vbeta primers and 13 Jbeta primers. Sequencing was performed with immunoSEQ multiplex PCR; in TCRdb, only in-frame clones are kept and a portion is missing. The repertoire holds about 140,000 clones, with 78% as singletons. CDR3 length: 14 residues. V lost 4 bases to trimming and J lost 2 bases, with 11 bases between them. Germline V gene lookup returns CDR1 SGDLS and CDR2 YYNGEE. The chain combines TRBV9 with TRBJ2-3; no definite D call. The sequencing sample was made of PBMCs. The TCR sequence derives from a male donor in good health and CMV-seronegative. CDR3 protein: CASSPRSNTDTQYF. The DNA of the CDR3 is TGTGCCAGCAGCCCTCGGAGTAACACAGATACGCAGTATTTT.